Below, 3 T cell receptor beta chains from the same sample are listed, as sequenced in a study of Graves' ophthalmopathy and Graves' hyperthyroidism. CDR3 regions of TCR beta were amplified from RNA transcripts. First-round RT-PCR relied on HTBI primers, and a second-round multiplex PCR came next. TCRdb passed the multiplex PCR reads through MiXCR, listing each CDR3 protein once. The sample includes some 1.1 million distinct CDR3 sequences, about 38% of them seen just once. Sequencing input: peripheral blood or thyroid tissue (not recorded which). These receptors originate from an adult man with Graves' hyperthyroidism.

V is TRBV20-1 and J is TRBJ2-6; D is unclear. Between the trimmed V and J ends, which lost 1 base and 0 bases, there was a span of 10 bases. The CDR3 loop spans 16 amino acids. CDR1 is DFQATT, CDR2 SNEGSKA, per germline (reference sequence). CDR3 in DNA: TGCAGTGCTAGAGTTGCCCGAAGCTCTGGGGCCAACGTCCTGACTTTC. It translates to CSARVARSSGANVLTF.

The sample holds many counts of this clonotype. The chain joins TRBV7-9 to TRBJ1-1; D call uncertain. The CDR3 is 14 amino acids. The V and J ends lost 2 bases and 1 base respectively, with 8 bases between them. Germline V CDR1 and CDR2: SEHNR, FQNEAQ (reference sequence). In DNA, the CDR3 is TGTGCCAGCAGCTTACCCAGGTCGAACACTGAAGCTTTCTTT. Translated, it gives CASSLPRSNTEAFF. The full variable domain, in which reference TRBV7-9 and TRBJ1-1 provide the parts outside the CDR3, is DTGVSQNPRHKITKRGQNVTFRCDPISEHNRLYWYRQTLGQGPEFLTYFQNEAQLEKSRLLSDRFSAERPKGSFSTLEIQRTEQGDSAMYLCASSLPRSNTEAFFGQGTRLTVV.

CDR3 loop: CASSRRRGHYGYTF. The CDR3 coding sequence is TGTGCCAGCAGCCGCAGGAGGGGGCACTATGGCTACACCTTC. The V call is TRBV6-5, the J call TRBJ1-2, with TRBD1 matching over 7 bases. The germline V gene encodes CDR1 MNHEY and CDR2 SVGAGI. Trimming at V came to 6 bases and at J to 3 bases, leaving 7 bases not matched to a gene. The CDR3 extends over 14 amino acids.